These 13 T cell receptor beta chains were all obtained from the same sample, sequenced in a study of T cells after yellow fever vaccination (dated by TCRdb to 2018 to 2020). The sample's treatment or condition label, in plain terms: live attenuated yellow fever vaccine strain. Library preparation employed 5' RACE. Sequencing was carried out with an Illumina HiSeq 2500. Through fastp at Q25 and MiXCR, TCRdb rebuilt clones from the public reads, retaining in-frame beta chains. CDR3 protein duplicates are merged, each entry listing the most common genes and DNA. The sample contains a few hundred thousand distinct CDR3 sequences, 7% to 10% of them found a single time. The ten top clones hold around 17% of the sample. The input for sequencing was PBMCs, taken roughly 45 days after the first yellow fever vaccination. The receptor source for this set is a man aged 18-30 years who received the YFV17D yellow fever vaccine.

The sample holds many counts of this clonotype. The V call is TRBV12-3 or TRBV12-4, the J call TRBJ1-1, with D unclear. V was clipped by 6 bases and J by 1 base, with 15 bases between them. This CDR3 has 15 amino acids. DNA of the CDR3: TGTGCCAGCAGCCGTTCTGGGCAAGGGAACACTGAAGCTTTCTTT. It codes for CASSRSGQGNTEAFF.

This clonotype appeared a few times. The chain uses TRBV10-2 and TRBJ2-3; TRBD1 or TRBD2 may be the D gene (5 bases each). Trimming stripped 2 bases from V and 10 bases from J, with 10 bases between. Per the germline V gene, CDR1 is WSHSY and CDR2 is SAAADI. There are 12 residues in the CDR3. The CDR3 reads CASSEGGEAQYF. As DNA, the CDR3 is TGCGCCAGCAGTGAGGGGGGTGAGGCGCAGTATTTT.

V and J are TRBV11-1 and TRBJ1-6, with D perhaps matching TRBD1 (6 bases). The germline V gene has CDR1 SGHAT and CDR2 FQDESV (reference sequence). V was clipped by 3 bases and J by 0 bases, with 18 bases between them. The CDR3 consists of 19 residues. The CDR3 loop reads CASSLQGSASVSYNSPLHF. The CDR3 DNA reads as TGTGCCAGCAGCTTGCAGGGGTCGGCAAGCGTCTCCTATAATTCACCCCTCCACTTT.

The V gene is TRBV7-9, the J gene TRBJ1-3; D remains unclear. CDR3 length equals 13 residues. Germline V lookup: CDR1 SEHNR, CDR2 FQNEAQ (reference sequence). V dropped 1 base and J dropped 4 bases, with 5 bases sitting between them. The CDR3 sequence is CASSLDGGNTIYF. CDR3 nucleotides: TGTGCCAGCAGCTTAGACGGCGGAAACACCATATATTTT.

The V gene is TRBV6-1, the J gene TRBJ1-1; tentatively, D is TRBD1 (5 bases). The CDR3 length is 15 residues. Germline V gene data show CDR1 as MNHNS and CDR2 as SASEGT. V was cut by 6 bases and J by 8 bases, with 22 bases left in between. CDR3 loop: CASRKAPGLLLEAFF. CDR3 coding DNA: TGTGCCAGCAGAAAAGCCCCGGGACTTCTTTTGGAAGCTTTCTTT.

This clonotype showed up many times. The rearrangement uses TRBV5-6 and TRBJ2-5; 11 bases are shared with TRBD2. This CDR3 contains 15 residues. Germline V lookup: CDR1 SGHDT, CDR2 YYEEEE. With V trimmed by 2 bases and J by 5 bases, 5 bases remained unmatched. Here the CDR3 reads CASSFSGGAQETQYF. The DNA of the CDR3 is TGTGCCAGCAGCTTTAGCGGGGGGGCGCAGGAGACCCAGTACTTC.

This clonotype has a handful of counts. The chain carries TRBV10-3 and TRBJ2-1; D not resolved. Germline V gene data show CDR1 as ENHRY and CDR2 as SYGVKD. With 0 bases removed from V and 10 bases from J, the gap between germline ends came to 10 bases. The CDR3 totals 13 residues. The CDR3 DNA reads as TGTGCCATCAGTGAGTCTAGCTCCGGCGAGCAGTTCTTC. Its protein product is CAISESSSGEQFF.

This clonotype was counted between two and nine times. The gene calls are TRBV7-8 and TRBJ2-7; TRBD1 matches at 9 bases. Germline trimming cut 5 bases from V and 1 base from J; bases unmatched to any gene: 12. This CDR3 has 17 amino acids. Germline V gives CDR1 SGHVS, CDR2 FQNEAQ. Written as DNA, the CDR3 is TGTGCCAGCAGCCCCGCACTCCGAGGGACAGGGTCCTACGAGCAGTACGTC. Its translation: CASSPALRGTGSYEQYV.

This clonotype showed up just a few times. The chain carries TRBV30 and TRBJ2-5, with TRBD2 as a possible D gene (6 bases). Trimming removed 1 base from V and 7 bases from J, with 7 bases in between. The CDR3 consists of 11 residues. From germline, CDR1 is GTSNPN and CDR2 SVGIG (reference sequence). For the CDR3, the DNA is TGTGCCTGGAGTGACGGGGGGACCCAGTACTTC. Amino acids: CAWSDGGTQYF. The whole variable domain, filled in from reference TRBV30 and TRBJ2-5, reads SQTIHQWPATLVQPVGSPLSLECTVEGTSNPNLYWYRQAAGRGLQLLFYSVGIGQISSEVPQNLSASRPQDRQFILSSKKLLLSDSGFYLCAWSDGGTQYFGPGTRLLVL.

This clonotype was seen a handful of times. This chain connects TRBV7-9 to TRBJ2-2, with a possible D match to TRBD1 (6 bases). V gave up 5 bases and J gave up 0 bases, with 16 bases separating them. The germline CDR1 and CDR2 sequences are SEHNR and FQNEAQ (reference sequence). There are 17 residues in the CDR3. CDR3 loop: CASSHRDRFANTGELFF. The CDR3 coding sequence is TGTGCCAGCAGCCACAGAGACAGGTTCGCGAACACCGGGGAGCTGTTTTTT. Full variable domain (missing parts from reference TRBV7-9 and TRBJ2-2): DTGVSQNPRHKITKRGQNVTFRCDPISEHNRLYWYRQTLGQGPEFLTYFQNEAQLEKSRLLSDRFSAERPKGSFSTLEIQRTEQGDSAMYLCASSHRDRFANTGELFFGEGSRLTVL.

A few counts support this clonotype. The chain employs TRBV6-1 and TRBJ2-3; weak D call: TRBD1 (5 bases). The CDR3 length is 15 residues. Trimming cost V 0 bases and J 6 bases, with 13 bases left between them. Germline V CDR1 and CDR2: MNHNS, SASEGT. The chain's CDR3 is CASSEAWQGWDTQYF. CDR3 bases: TGTGCCAGCAGTGAAGCTTGGCAGGGATGGGATACGCAGTATTTT.

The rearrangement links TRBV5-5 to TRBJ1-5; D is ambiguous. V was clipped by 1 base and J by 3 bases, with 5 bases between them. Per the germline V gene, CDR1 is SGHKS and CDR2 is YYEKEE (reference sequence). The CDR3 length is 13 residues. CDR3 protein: CASSLFLNQPQHF. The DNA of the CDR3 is TGTGCCAGCAGCTTGTTTCTCAATCAGCCCCAGCATTTT.

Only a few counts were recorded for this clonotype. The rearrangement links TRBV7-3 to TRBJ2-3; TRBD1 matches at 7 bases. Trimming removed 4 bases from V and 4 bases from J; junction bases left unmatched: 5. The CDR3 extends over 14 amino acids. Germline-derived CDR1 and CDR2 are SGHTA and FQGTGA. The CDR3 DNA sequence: TGTGCCAGCAGCTCGACAGGGATCGCAGATACGCAGTATTTT. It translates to CASSSTGIADTQYF.